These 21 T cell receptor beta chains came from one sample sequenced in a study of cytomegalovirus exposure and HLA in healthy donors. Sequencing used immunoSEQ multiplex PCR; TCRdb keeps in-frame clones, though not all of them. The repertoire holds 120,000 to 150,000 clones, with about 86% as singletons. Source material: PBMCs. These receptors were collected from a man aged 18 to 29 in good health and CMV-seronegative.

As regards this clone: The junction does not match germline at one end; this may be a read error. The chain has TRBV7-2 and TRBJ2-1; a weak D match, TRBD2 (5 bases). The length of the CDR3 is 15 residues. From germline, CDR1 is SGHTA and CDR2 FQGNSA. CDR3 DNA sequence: TGTGCCAGCAGCTCCCGACGTTCTAGCAGAAATGGGCAGTTCTTC. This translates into CASSSRRSSRNGQFF.

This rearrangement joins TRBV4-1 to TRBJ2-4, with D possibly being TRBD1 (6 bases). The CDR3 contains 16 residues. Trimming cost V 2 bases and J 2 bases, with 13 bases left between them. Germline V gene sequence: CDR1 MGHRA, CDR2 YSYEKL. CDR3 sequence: CASSQPIDRTKNIQYF. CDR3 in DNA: TGCGCCAGCAGCCAACCAATTGACAGGACCAAAAACATTCAGTACTTC.

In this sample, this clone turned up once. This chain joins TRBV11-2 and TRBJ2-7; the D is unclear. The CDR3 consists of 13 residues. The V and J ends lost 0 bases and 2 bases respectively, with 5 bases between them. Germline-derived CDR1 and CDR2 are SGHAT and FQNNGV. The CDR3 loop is CASSLDPAYEQYF. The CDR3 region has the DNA TGTGCCAGCAGCTTAGATCCCGCCTACGAGCAGTACTTC. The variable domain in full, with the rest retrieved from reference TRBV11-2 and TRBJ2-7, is EAGVAQSPRYKIIEKRQSVAFWCNPISGHATLYWYQQILGQGPKLLIQFQNNGVVDDSQLPKDRFSAERLKGVDSTLKIQPAKLEDSAVYLCASSLDPAYEQYFGPGTRLTVT.

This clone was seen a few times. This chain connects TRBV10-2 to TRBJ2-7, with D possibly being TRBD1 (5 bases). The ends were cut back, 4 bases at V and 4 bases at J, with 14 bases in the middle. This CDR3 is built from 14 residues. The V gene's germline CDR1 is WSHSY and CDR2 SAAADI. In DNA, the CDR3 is TGCGCCAGCAGTGGGACATCCACCGGGTACGAGCAGTACTTC. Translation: CASSGTSTGYEQYF.

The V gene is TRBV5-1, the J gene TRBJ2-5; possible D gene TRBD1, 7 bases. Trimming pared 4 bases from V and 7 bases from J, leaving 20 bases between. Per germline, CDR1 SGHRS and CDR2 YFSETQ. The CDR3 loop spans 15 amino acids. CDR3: CASSREPGTVGTQYF. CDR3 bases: TGCGCCAGCAGCCGGGAGCCGGGGACAGTAGGGACCCAGTACTTC.

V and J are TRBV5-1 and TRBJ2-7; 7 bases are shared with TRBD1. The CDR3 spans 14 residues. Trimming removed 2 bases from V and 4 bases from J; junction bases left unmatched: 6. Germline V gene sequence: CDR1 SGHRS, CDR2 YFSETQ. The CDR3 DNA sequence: TGCGCCAGCAGCTTACGACAGGGTGGTTACGAGCAGTACTTC. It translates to CASSLRQGGYEQYF.

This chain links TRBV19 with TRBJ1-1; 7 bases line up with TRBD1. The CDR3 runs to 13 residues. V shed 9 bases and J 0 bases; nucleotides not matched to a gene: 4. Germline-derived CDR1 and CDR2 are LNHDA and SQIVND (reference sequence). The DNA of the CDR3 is TGTGCCAGCTACAGGGGCCTGAACACTGAAGCTTTCTTT. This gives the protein CASYRGLNTEAFF.

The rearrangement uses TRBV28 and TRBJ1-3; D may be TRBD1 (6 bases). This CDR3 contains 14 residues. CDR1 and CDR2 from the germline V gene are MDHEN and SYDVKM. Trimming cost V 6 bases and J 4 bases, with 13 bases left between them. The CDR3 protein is CASRPTGIGNTIYF. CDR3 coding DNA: TGTGCCAGCAGACCTACAGGGATAGGAAACACCATATATTTT. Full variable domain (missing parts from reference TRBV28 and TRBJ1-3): DVKVTQSSRYLVKRTGEKVFLECVQDMDHENMFWYRQDPGLGLRLIYFSYDVKMKEKGDIPEGYSVSREKKERFSLILESASTNQTSMYLCASRPTGIGNTIYFGEGSWLTVV.

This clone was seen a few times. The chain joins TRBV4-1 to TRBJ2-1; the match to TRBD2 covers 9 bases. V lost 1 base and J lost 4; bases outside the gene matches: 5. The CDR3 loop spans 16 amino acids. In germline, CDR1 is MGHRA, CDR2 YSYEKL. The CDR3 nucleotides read TGCGCCAGCAGCCAAGTGCGACTAGCGGTGTACAATGAGCAGTTCTTC. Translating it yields CASSQVRLAVYNEQFF.

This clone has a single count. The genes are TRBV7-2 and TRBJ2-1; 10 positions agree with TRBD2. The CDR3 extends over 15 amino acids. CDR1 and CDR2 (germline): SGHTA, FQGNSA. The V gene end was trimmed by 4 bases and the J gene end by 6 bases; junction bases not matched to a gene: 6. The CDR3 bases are TGTGCCAGCAGCTGGGTGAGCGGGAGGGCCAATGAGCAGTTCTTC. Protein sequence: CASSWVSGRANEQFF.

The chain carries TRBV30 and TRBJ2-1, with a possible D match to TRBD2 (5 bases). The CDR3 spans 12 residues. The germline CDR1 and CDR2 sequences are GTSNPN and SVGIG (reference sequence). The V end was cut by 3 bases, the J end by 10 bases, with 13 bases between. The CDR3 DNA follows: TGTGCCTGGAGAACCGGGGTTAACGAGCAGTTCTTC. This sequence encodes CAWRTGVNEQFF.

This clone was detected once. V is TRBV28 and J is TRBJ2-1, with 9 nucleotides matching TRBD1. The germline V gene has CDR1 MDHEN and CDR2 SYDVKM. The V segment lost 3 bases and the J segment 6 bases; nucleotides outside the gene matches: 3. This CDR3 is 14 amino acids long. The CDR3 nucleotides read TGTGCCAGCAGTTTTCCGGGACAGGGCAATGAGCAGTTCTTC. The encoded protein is CASSFPGQGNEQFF.

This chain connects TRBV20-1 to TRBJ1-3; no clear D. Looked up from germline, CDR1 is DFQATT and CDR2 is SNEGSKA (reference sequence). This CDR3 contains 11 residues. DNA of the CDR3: TGCAGCGCAAACTGGGGAAACACCATATATTTT. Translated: CSANWGNTIYF.

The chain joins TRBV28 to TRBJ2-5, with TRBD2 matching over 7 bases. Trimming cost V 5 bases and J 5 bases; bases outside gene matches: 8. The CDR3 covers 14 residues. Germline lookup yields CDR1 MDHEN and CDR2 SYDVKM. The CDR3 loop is CASSPTDGGETQYF. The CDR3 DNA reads TGTGCCAGCAGTCCAACCGACGGGGGGGAGACCCAGTACTTC.

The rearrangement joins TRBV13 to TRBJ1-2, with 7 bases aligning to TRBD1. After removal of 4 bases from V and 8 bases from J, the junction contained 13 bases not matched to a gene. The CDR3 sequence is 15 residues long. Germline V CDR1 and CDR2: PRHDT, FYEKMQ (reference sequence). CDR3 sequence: CASSSGGLSAGGYTF. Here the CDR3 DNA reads TGTGCCAGCAGCTCAGGGGGACTTTCGGCGGGAGGCTACACCTTC.

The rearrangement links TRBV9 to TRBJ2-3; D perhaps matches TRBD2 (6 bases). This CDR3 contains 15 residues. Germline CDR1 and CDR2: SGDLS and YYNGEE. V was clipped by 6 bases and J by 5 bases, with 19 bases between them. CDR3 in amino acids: CASTFSGGSKDTQYF. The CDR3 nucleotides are TGTGCCAGCACCTTCTCCGGGGGTTCGAAAGATACGCAGTATTTT.

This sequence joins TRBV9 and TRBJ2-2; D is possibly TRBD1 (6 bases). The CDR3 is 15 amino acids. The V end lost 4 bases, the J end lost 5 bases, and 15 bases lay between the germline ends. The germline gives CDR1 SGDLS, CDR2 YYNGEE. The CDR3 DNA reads TGTGCCAGCAGCAGGCACAGGGTTGAGACCGGGGAGCTGTTTTTT. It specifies CASSRHRVETGELFF. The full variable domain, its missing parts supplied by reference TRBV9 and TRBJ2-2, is DSGVTQTPKHLITATGQRVTLRCSPRSGDLSVYWYQQSLDQGLQFLIQYYNGEERAKGNILERFSAQQFPDLHSELNLSSLELGDSALYFCASSRHRVETGELFFGEGSRLTVL.

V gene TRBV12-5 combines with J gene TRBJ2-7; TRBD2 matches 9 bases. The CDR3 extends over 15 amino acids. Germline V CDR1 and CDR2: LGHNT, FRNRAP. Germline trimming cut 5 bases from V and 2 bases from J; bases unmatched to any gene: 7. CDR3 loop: CASGDSGSGTYEQYF. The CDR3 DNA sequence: TGTGCTAGTGGTGATAGCGGGAGCGGGACCTACGAGCAGTACTTC.

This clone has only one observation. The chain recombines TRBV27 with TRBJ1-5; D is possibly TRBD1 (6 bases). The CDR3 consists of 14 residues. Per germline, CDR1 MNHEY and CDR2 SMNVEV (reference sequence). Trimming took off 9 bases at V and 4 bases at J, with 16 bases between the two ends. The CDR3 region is CARIRSGVNQPQHF. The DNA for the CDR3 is TGTGCCAGAATTAGATCAGGGGTTAATCAGCCCCAGCATTTT.

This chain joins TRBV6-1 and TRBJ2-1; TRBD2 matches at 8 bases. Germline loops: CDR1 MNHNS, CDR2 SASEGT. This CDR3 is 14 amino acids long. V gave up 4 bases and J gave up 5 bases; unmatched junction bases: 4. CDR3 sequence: CASSVSGAHNEQFF. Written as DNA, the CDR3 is TGTGCCAGCAGTGTTAGCGGGGCCCACAATGAGCAGTTCTTC.

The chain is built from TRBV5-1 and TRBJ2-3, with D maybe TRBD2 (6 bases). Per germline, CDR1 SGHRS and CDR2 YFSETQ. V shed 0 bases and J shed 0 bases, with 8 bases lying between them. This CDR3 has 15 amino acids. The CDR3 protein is CASSLGTISTDTQYF. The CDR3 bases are TGCGCCAGCAGCTTGGGGACTATCAGCACAGATACGCAGTATTTT.